This T cell receptor (beta chain) emerged from a study of cytomegalovirus exposure and HLA in healthy donors. Whole-study context: Drawn from HLA-typed donors, approximately 85 million unique TCRs were held in an early data release.

As for the donors, each was a healthy bone marrow donor. The germline V and J ends were trimmed by 0 bases and 6 bases, with 21 bases remaining between them. Germline CDR1 is SGHTA and CDR2 is FQGNSA. The CDR3 length is 18 residues. PCR was performed using 60 Vbeta and 13 Jbeta primers. Some clones are missing from TCRdb's copy, which holds only in-frame ones; the method was immunoSEQ multiplex PCR. This sample has about 140,000 clones, with 70% to 80% found just once. Specimen: PBMCs. This chain uses TRBV7-2 with TRBJ2-1; D is possibly TRBD1 (5 bases). This receptor was obtained from a male donor in good health and CMV-seronegative. The CDR3 reads CASSLATVYPSSGNEQFF. CDR3 bases: TGTGCCAGCAGCTTAGCGACAGTCTATCCTTCCTCCGGCAATGAGCAGTTCTTC.